These 16 T cell receptor beta chains originate from one sample sequenced in a study of graft-versus-host responses after intestinal transplantation. Clones were read by immunoSEQ multiplex PCR, and TCRdb kept only the in-frame ones, dropping some. This sample yields 60,000 or so clones, of which approximately 90% are seen a single time; roughly 2.6% belongs to the top ten. The material was PBMCs, obtained about 120 days after intestinal transplantation. The receptors were gathered from a human patient who received an intestinal transplant, so some T cells may come from the graft donor.

The CDR3 region is CASSDPDRGGTDTQYF. CDR3 coding DNA: TGTGCCAGCAGTGACCCCGACAGGGGTGGCACAGATACGCAGTATTTT. The chain carries TRBV6-1 and TRBJ2-3; 8 nucleotides line up with TRBD1. J gave up 1 base and V 3 bases, and 6 bases lay outside the gene matches. The CDR3 has 16 amino acids. Germline CDR1 reads MNHNS; CDR2 reads SASEGT.

The chain joins TRBV9 to TRBJ1-1; a possible D gene is TRBD1 (6 bases). Trimming took off 4 bases at V and 3 bases at J, with 13 bases between the two ends. This CDR3 has 14 residues. Germline values: CDR1 SGDLS, CDR2 YYNGEE. The chain's CDR3 is CASSPGWGHTEAFF. Here the CDR3 DNA reads TGTGCCAGCAGCCCCGGTTGGGGGCACACTGAAGCTTTCTTT.

This clone is a singleton in its sample. The rearrangement links TRBV6-1 to TRBJ1-2; TRBD1 aligns across 7 bases. Trimming took 2 bases from V and 8 from J; bases not matched to a gene: 11. CDR3 length: 15 residues. CDR1 and CDR2 from the germline V gene are MNHNS and SASEGT. CDR3 amino acids: CASSEYPGGYRGYTF. CDR3 sequence (DNA): TGTGCCAGCAGTGAATACCCAGGGGGGTATAGGGGCTACACCTTC.

The J gene is TRBJ1-1, the V gene TRBV4-1; D is perhaps TRBD1 (5 bases). The CDR3 spans 14 residues. CDR1 is MGHRA and CDR2 is YSYEKL in the germline V gene. Trimming took 4 bases from V and 3 from J, leaving 12 bases between them. The CDR3 DNA is TGCGCCAGCAGCCGTGACGGGGCCGACACTGAAGCTTTCTTT. It specifies CASSRDGADTEAFF.

This chain links TRBV28 with TRBJ1-2, with 9 positions matching TRBD1. After removal of 8 bases from V and 1 base from J, the junction contained 11 bases not matched to a gene. This CDR3 has 16 amino acids. From germline, CDR1 is MDHEN and CDR2 SYDVKM. DNA for the CDR3: TGTGCCAGCGGATCCGGGACAGGGCTCGGTAACTATGGCTACACCTTC. It encodes CASGSGTGLGNYGYTF.

The rearrangement links TRBV7-3 to TRBJ2-1, with no clear D. Looked up from germline, CDR1 is SGHTA and CDR2 is FQGTGA. V gave up 5 bases and J gave up 6 bases, with 14 bases separating them. CDR3 length: 14 amino acids. The DNA of the CDR3 is TGTGCCAGCAGCCCGTATGTTAGTATCAATGAGCAGTTCTTC. Its protein is CASSPYVSINEQFF.

The chain employs TRBV19 and TRBJ2-7; a weak D match, TRBD2 (6 bases). CDR1 is LNHDA, CDR2 SQIVND, per germline (reference sequence). V was clipped by 5 bases and J by 2 bases, with 16 bases between them. The length of the CDR3 is 15 residues. In nucleotides, the CDR3 is TGTGCCAGTAGTCGTAAGGGACTTACAACCTACGAGCAGTACTTC. Translated, it gives CASSRKGLTTYEQYF.

The chain couples TRBV2 to TRBJ1-5, with D hard to call. Per germline, CDR1 SNHLY and CDR2 FYNNEI. The CDR3 has 14 residues. The germline V and J ends were trimmed by 0 bases and 5 bases, with 8 bases remaining between them. CDR3 loop: CASSEANSDQPQHF. The CDR3 region has the DNA TGTGCCAGCAGTGAAGCGAACTCCGATCAGCCCCAGCATTTT. Filled out from reference TRBV2 and TRBJ1-5, the complete variable domain reads EPEVTQTPSHQVTQMGQEVILRCVPISNHLYFYWYRQILGQKVEFLVSFYNNEISEKSEIFDDQFSVERPDGSNFTLKIRSTKLEDSAMYFCASSEANSDQPQHFGDGTRLSIL.

V gene TRBV12-5 combines with J gene TRBJ2-5; 8 bases match TRBD2. Germline CDR1 and CDR2: LGHNT and FRNRAP. The CDR3 has 14 residues. The V gene end was trimmed by 7 bases and the J gene end by 3 bases; junction bases not matched to a gene: 7. For the CDR3, the DNA is TGTGCTAGTGCCGTGACTAGCGTGGAAGAGACCCAGTACTTC. As protein: CASAVTSVEETQYF. The variable domain in full, completed from reference TRBV12-5 and TRBJ2-5, reads DARVTQTPRHKVTEMGQEVTMRCQPILGHNTVFWYRQTMMQGLELLAYFRNRAPLDDSGMPKDRFSAEMPDATLATLKIQPSEPRDSAVYFCASAVTSVEETQYFGPGTRLLVL.

This chain links TRBV6-5 with TRBJ2-1; 7 bases are a match to TRBD2. V shed 0 bases and J 2 bases; nucleotides not matched to a gene: 1. Germline V gives CDR1 MNHEY, CDR2 SVGAGI. The CDR3 spans 15 residues. The CDR3 DNA is TGTGCCAGCAGTTACTCGACTAGCACCTACAATGAGCAGTTCTTC. It is translated as CASSYSTSTYNEQFF.

This clone occurred once. This chain joins TRBV19 and TRBJ1-2; D remains ambiguous. The CDR3 sequence is 13 residues long. In germline, CDR1 is LNHDA, CDR2 SQIVND (reference sequence). The V gene lost 4 bases and the J gene lost 4 bases, with 10 bases spanning the gap. CDR3 amino acids: CASSTDASYGYTF. DNA of the CDR3: TGTGCCAGTAGTACGGACGCCAGCTATGGCTACACCTTC.

This rearrangement joins TRBV6-5 to TRBJ2-7, with D perhaps being TRBD1 or TRBD2 (5 bases each). V lost 2 bases, J lost 6 bases, and 5 bases lay in between. The CDR3 extends over 11 amino acids. Germline V gene sequence: CDR1 MNHEY, CDR2 SVGAGI. CDR3 in DNA: TGTGCCAGCAGTTACGGGGGCGAGCAGTACTTC. As protein: CASSYGGEQYF.

This chain connects TRBV4-1 to TRBJ1-5, with D perhaps matching TRBD1 (6 bases). V gave up 4 bases and J gave up 0 bases, with 10 bases separating them. The CDR3 consists of 15 residues. Germline CDR1 is MGHRA and CDR2 is YSYEKL. CDR3: CASSPTGFSNQPQHF. CDR3 in DNA: TGCGCCAGCAGCCCGACAGGTTTTAGCAATCAGCCCCAGCATTTT.

This chain joins TRBV28 and TRBJ2-7, with 11 bases identical to TRBD1. Germline V gene data show CDR1 as MDHEN and CDR2 as SYDVKM. The CDR3 extends over 15 amino acids. Germline trimming cut 6 bases from V and 3 bases from J; bases unmatched to any gene: 7. This CDR3 is CASRSGQGGDYEQYF. Here the CDR3 DNA reads TGTGCCAGCAGGTCGGGACAGGGGGGGGACTACGAGCAGTACTTC.

The V call is TRBV13, the J call TRBJ2-2; unclear D gene. The V gene lost 5 bases and the J gene lost 3 bases, with 10 bases spanning the gap. CDR3 length: 14 amino acids. Germline values: CDR1 PRHDT, CDR2 FYEKMQ (reference sequence). The CDR3 sequence is CASSPSRYTGELFF. The DNA for the CDR3 is TGTGCCAGCAGCCCCTCTAGATACACCGGGGAGCTGTTTTTT.

V and J are TRBV5-4 and TRBJ2-7; D not resolved. Germline loops: CDR1 SGHNT, CDR2 YYREEE (reference sequence). Trimming took 2 bases from V and 1 from J, leaving 10 bases between them. The CDR3 sequence is 14 residues long. In DNA form, the CDR3 reads TGTGCCAGCAGCTTCCAACCTTTATCCTACGAGCAGTACTTC. Translation gives CASSFQPLSYEQYF.